A single T cell receptor (beta chain) is shown here with its context. TCRdb redid the calling of the 5' RACE reads with MiXCR, one entry per CDR3 protein. The sample has approximately 600,000 distinct CDR3 sequences; less than 9% are singletons. This CDR3 has 19 amino acids. Per the germline V gene, CDR1 is DFQATT and CDR2 is SNEGSKA (reference sequence). Trimming removed 1 base from V and 0 bases from J, with 22 bases in between. This sample stems from a study of identical twins. These data were also filed under a second study, of yellow fever vaccine responses in identical twins. According to that study: On the reported evidence, twins' vaccine T cell responses seemed partly convergent and partly personalized.

The sample comprised PBMCs. The receptor comes from a woman aged 18-30 years in good health. This chain joins TRBV20-1 and TRBJ2-1; D might be TRBD2 (5 bases). CDR3 sequence: CSARGEFGVSGISYNEQFF. CDR3 in DNA: TGCAGTGCTAGAGGAGAATTTGGGGTTTCGGGGATCTCCTACAATGAGCAGTTCTTC.